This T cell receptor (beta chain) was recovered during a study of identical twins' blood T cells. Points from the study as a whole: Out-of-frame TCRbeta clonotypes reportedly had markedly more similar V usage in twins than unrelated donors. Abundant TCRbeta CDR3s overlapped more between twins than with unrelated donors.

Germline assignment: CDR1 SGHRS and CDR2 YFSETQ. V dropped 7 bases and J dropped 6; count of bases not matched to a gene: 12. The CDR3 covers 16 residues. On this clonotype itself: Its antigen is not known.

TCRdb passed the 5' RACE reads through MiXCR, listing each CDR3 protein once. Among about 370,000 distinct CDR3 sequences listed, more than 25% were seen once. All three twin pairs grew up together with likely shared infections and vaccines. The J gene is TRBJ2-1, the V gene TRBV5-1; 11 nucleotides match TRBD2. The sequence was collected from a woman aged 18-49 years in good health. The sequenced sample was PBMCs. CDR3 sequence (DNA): TGCGCCAGCTCCCCGCCCAGACTAGCGGGGATCAATGAGCAGTTCTTC. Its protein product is CASSPPRLAGINEQFF.